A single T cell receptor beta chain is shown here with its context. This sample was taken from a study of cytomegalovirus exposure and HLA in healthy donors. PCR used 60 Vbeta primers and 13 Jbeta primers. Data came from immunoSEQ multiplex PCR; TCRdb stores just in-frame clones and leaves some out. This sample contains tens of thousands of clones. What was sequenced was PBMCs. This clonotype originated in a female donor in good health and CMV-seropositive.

Here the CDR3 reads CASFFSGSRNEQYF. For the CDR3, the DNA is TGTGCCAGCTTCTTTAGCGGGAGTAGGAACGAGCAGTACTTC. This chain joins TRBV28 and TRBJ2-7; the match to TRBD2 covers 9 bases. Germline CDR1 is MDHEN and CDR2 is SYDVKM. J gave up 5 bases and V 8 bases, and 10 bases lay outside the gene matches. The CDR3 extends over 14 amino acids.